This entry is about one T cell receptor beta chain. The data belong to a study of blood T cell repertoires in COVID-19. Background on the study: COVID-19 samples collected from the United States, Italy and Spain covered acute and convalescent phases. From T cells, B-cell-depleted T cells, or PBMCs came the material, which was cDNA or gDNA.

In the source study's methods: Counts of nucleated cells, estimated from reference gene primer amplification, were obtained. The data were produced by immunoSEQ multiplex PCR, yet TCRdb's version contains in-frame clones alone and is incomplete. Clonal size and the V and J genes are those of that table, whereas D and trimming came from the DNA. Among about 48,000 clones listed, about nine tenths were seen once. The V and J ends lost 5 bases and 6 bases respectively, with 16 bases between them. The germline V gene has CDR1 SGHTA and CDR2 FQGNSA. There are 15 residues in the CDR3. Seattle cases were enrolled at active infection and followed longitudinally.

This clonotype originated in a woman aged 80 or over with COVID-19, enrolled during active disease. Input material: peripheral blood. V is TRBV7-2 and J is TRBJ2-2; D may be TRBD1 (5 bases). In DNA form, the CDR3 reads TGTGCCAGCAGCAAAGCCCCGGCAGGGTCCGGGGAGCTGTTTTTT. This gives the protein CASSKAPAGSGELFF.